This T cell receptor (beta chain) is drawn from a study of cytomegalovirus exposure and HLA in healthy donors. Amplification used 60 Vbeta primers and 13 Jbeta primers. Only in-frame clones appear in the TCRdb table, and some are missing; sequencing was by immunoSEQ multiplex PCR. The sample yields under 150,000 clones, roughly four fifths seen once. Germline trimming cut 0 bases from V and 3 bases from J; bases unmatched to any gene: 2. CDR1 and CDR2 from the germline V gene are SGDLS and YYNGEE. The CDR3 is 15 residues long. The sample comprised PBMCs. The rearrangement uses TRBV9 and TRBJ1-4; TRBD1 matches 7 bases. This TCR was sampled from a boy aged 2 to 10 in good health and CMV-seronegative. CDR3 nucleotides: TGTGCCAGCAGCGTAGAGGGGGCCGCTAATGAAAAACTGTTTTTT. This encodes CASSVEGAANEKLFF. Based on the CDR3 plus reference TRBV9 and TRBJ1-4, the full variable domain is DSGVTQTPKHLITATGQRVTLRCSPRSGDLSVYWYQQSLDQGLQFLIQYYNGEERAKGNILERFSAQQFPDLHSELNLSSLELGDSALYFCASSVEGAANEKLFFGSGTQLSVL.